Listed below are T cell receptor beta chains from one sample, sequenced in a study of blood T cell repertoires in COVID-19. Profiled with immunoSEQ multiplex PCR; TCRdb holds only in-frame clones, not every one. The sample carries more than 400,000 clones, about 90% recorded once. The sequenced material came from PBMCs or T cells enriched from blood (not recorded which). Source of these receptors: a woman aged 18 to 35 who had recovered from COVID-19. CDR3s include the opening cysteine and the closing phenylalanine or tryptophan. The D gene is left open where the match is weak. Size is stated for part of the rows, as once, few or many counts, or as a class when the clone is expanded.

len,d_gene,v_gene,abundance,j_gene,CDR3nt,CDR3aa
13,TRBD1,TRBV28,.,TRBJ1-6,TGTGCCAGCAGAACAGGGGTTGTGTCACCCCTCCACTTT,CASRTGVVSPLHF
17,TRBD2,TRBV11-2,.,TRBJ2-7,TGTGCCAGCAGCCTCGCTTTATGGGCGGGGGAACCTTACGAGCAGTACTTC,CASSLALWAGEPYEQYF
15,.,TRBV5-8,.,TRBJ1-5,TGTGCCAGCAGCTTGACAGGGACACACAATCAGCCCCAGCATTTT,CASSLTGTHNQPQHF
13,TRBD1,TRBV12-3/TRBV12-4,.,TRBJ1-2,TGTGCCAGCAGTTTAGGGACAGGGGATGGCTACACCTTC,CASSLGTGDGYTF
16,TRBD1,TRBV7-6,.,TRBJ2-5,TGTGCCAGCAGCCGCCGACAGGGGGCAAATCGAGAGACCCAGTACTTC,CASSRRQGANRETQYF
18,.,TRBV28,.,TRBJ2-6,TGTGCCAGCAAGAGAGGGGGTCTCTTTTCCTCTGGGGCCAACGTCCTGACTTTC,CASKRGGLFSSGANVLTF
15,.,TRBV3-1/TRBV3-2,.,TRBJ2-7,TGTGCCAGCAGCCTTCGCGGGTCCCCGTCCTACGAGCAGTACTTC,CASSLRGSPSYEQYF
18,TRBD2,TRBV24-1,once,TRBJ2-3,TGTGCCACCAGTGATCGCCGGACTAGCGGGGTCCGCACAGATACGCAGTATTTT,CATSDRRTSGVRTDTQYF
13,TRBD2,TRBV7-9,.,TRBJ2-7,TGTGCCAGCAGCTTACCGGGGGGTGCCGAGCAGTACTTC,CASSLPGGAEQYF
15,TRBD2,TRBV3-1/TRBV3-2,.,TRBJ2-5,TGTGCCAGCAGCCCCCCACGGGGGGGAAAAGAGACCCAGTACTTC,CASSPPRGGKETQYF
13,.,TRBV3-1/TRBV3-2,.,TRBJ2-3,TGTGCCAGCAGCTTAACCCCAGGGGATACGCAGTATTTT,CASSLTPGDTQYF
17,.,TRBV28,few,TRBJ1-2,TGTGCCAGCAGTTCCCCTGGAGGCGCGGGTCTTAACTATGGCTACACCTTC,CASSSPGGAGLNYGYTF
15,TRBD2,TRBV27,.,TRBJ2-1,TGTGCCAGCACCCCAGTAGCGGGGGGGTTGAATGAGCAGTTCTTC,CASTPVAGGLNEQFF
13,TRBD1,TRBV5-6,.,TRBJ1-2,TGTGCCAGCAGCTCGGACAGGGATTATGGCTACACCTTC,CASSSDRDYGYTF
13,.,TRBV19,.,TRBJ2-7,TGTGCCAGTAGTATGAGTAGAGAATACGAGCAGTACTTC,CASSMSREYEQYF
15,TRBD1,TRBV5-1,.,TRBJ1-3,TGCGCCAGCAGTTCAAAACAGGGGCCTGGAAACACCATATATTTT,CASSSKQGPGNTIYF
13,.,TRBV27,.,TRBJ2-7,TGTGCCAGCAGCCTCAGGCGGGGTTACGAGCAGTACTTC,CASSLRRGYEQYF
14,.,TRBV27,.,TRBJ1-4,TGTGCCAGCAGCTCCCGGGCCGGAGGTGGAAAACTGTTTTTT,CASSSRAGGGKLFF
17,.,TRBV7-2,.,TRBJ2-7,TGTGCCAGCAGGTCCTCCCCTTCCCTGGCGGGGCCCTACGAGCAGTACTTC,CASRSSPSLAGPYEQYF
16,TRBD2,TRBV15,.,TRBJ2-1,TGTGCCACCAGCAGAGATTCGGGGGGACGTTACAATGAGCAGTTCTTC,CATSRDSGGRYNEQFF
12,TRBD2,TRBV30,.,TRBJ2-1,TGTTCTAGCGGGGCGGGGTACAATGAGCAGTTCTTC,CSSGAGYNEQFF
16,.,TRBV6-2/TRBV6-3,.,TRBJ2-3,TGTGCCAGCAGCCCTATGTGGGGGGGCAGCACAGATACGCAGTATTTT,CASSPMWGGSTDTQYF
13,.,TRBV12-3/TRBV12-4,.,TRBJ1-2,TGTGCCAGCAGTTTAGCCGGTAACTATGGCTACACCTTC,CASSLAGNYGYTF
15,TRBD1,TRBV3-1/TRBV3-2,.,TRBJ2-2,TGTGCCAGCAGCCGCCGGGACAGGGGGACCGGGGAGCTGTTTTTT,CASSRRDRGTGELFF
13,.,TRBV7-8,.,TRBJ1-1,TGTGCCAGCAGCTTAGGAGGAGACACTGAAGCTTTCTTT,CASSLGGDTEAFF
12,.,TRBV12-3/TRBV12-4,.,TRBJ1-2,TGTGCCAGCAGCGGTACTAACTATGGCTACACCTTC,CASSGTNYGYTF
13,.,TRBV9,.,TRBJ1-1,TGTGCCAGCACCCAGGAGGCAGGAGGTGAAGCTTTCTTT,CASTQEAGGEAFF
13,.,TRBV11-2,.,TRBJ2-7,TGTGCCAGCAGCTTGACACAATTCTACGAGCAGTACTTC,CASSLTQFYEQYF
16,TRBD2,TRBV28,.,TRBJ2-7,TGTGCCAGCAGGCCCGGGGGGGAGCCCGACACCTACGAGCAGTACTTC,CASRPGGEPDTYEQYF
17,TRBD1,TRBV7-9,.,TRBJ2-3,TGTGCCAGCAGCTTAGGGACAGGGGTTTCTAGCACAGATACGCAGTATTTT,CASSLGTGVSSTDTQYF
14,.,TRBV11-2,few,TRBJ1-1,TGTGCCAGCAGCTTTAGCCCGCCTGGCACTGAAGCTTTCTTT,CASSFSPPGTEAFF
16,TRBD2,TRBV7-2,.,TRBJ2-7,TGTGCCAGCAGCTTAAGCGGGGCCCCGAGCTCCTACGAGCAGTACTTC,CASSLSGAPSSYEQYF
14,TRBD1,TRBV7-8,.,TRBJ1-4,TGTGCCAGCAGCTCCGGGACAGGGGCCGAAAAACTGTTTTTT,CASSSGTGAEKLFF
17,TRBD1,TRBV5-4,.,TRBJ2-6,TGTGCCAGCAGCCCTACAGGGGGATTCTCTGGGGCCAACGTCCTGACTTTC,CASSPTGGFSGANVLTF
15,TRBD1,TRBV2,once,TRBJ1-5,TGTGCCAGCAGTCGGACAGGGGACTTCAATCAGCCCCAGCATTTT,CASSRTGDFNQPQHF
18,TRBD1,TRBV2,.,TRBJ1-2,TGTGCCAGCAGTGGGACAGGGGACCCACTGCACTATAACTATGGCTACACCTTC,CASSGTGDPLHYNYGYTF
13,.,TRBV5-1,.,TRBJ2-7,TGCGCCAGCAGCTTGGCGGACTTGGACCAGCAGTACTTC,CASSLADLDQQYF
12,.,TRBV29-1,.,TRBJ2-3,TGCAGCGTTGAAGTAGTGGCAGATACGCAGTATTTT,CSVEVVADTQYF
17,TRBD1,TRBV25-1,few,TRBJ1-6,TGTGCCAGCAGTGAATTGTTTCCAGGGGGAAGTCATTCACCCCTCCACTTT,CASSELFPGGSHSPLHF
15,TRBD1,TRBV19,.,TRBJ1-4,TGTGCCAGTACCTCACGACAGGGAAGTGGCGAAAAACTGTTTTTT,CASTSRQGSGEKLFF
14,.,TRBV5-1,.,TRBJ1-6,TGCGCCAGCAGCTTCACAGGTTATAATTCACCCCTCCACTTT,CASSFTGYNSPLHF
17,.,TRBV4-1,.,TRBJ1-5,TGCGCCAGCAGCCCTATGGGCAGGGGTGAGAGCAATCAGCCCCAGCATTTT,CASSPMGRGESNQPQHF
14,.,TRBV3-1/TRBV3-2,.,TRBJ2-5,TGTGCCAGCAGCGACGGGATTGATCAAGAGACCCAGTACTTC,CASSDGIDQETQYF
16,TRBD2,TRBV6-4,.,TRBJ2-2,TGTGCCAGCAGTCTGAGCGGGGGGGCCTTTGCCGGGGAGCTGTTTTTT,CASSLSGGAFAGELFF
13,.,TRBV12-3/TRBV12-4,.,TRBJ1-1,TGTGCCAGCAGTTTTAAGAACGGTTTGGAAGCTTTCTTT,CASSFKNGLEAFF
14,TRBD1,TRBV7-8,once,TRBJ1-1,TGTGCCAGCAGCCGAGTCCGGGACAGCCGTGAAGCTTTCTTT,CASSRVRDSREAFF
16,.,TRBV5-7,.,TRBJ2-7,TGTGCCAGCAGTATGCTCCTTCAGGAGGGAGCCTACGAGCAGTACTTC,CASSMLLQEGAYEQYF
16,TRBD1,TRBV9,once,TRBJ1-1,TGTGCCAGCAGCCCCCGGACAGGGGCCCTACACACTGAAGCTTTCTTT,CASSPRTGALHTEAFF
14,.,TRBV28,.,TRBJ1-6,TGTGCCAGCAGTTTGGGGGGGCGGGATTCACCCCTCCACTTT,CASSLGGRDSPLHF
15,TRBD1,TRBV5-6,.,TRBJ1-6,TGTGCCAGCAGCTTCCGGGACAGGGGAAATTCACCCCTCCACTTT,CASSFRDRGNSPLHF
16,TRBD1,TRBV6-6,.,TRBJ2-7,TGTGCCAGCAGTTACAGGCAGGGGGTGAGCTCCTACGAGCAGTACTTC,CASSYRQGVSSYEQYF
14,TRBD2,TRBV27,.,TRBJ2-7,TGTGCCACCCGTGCTGGGACTAGCCTCTACGAGCAGTACTTC,CATRAGTSLYEQYF
16,TRBD2,TRBV7-2,.,TRBJ2-7,TGTGCCAGCAGCTCCCGTACTAGCGGGGGGTCCTACGAGCAGTACTTC,CASSSRTSGGSYEQYF
18,TRBD2,TRBV24-1,.,TRBJ2-5,TGTGCCACCAGTGATGCCGAGGAGCGGGGGGCTCCCCAAGAGACCCAGTACTTC,CATSDAEERGAPQETQYF
13,.,TRBV6-5,few,TRBJ1-1,TGTGCCACCTACCTGGGGGGGAACACTGAAGCTTTCTTT,CATYLGGNTEAFF
17,TRBD1,TRBV19,.,TRBJ1-5,TGTGCCAGTAGTATAGAGTCCGGGACAGATCTAAATCAGCCCCAGCATTTT,CASSIESGTDLNQPQHF
15,TRBD1,TRBV27,.,TRBJ2-1,TGTGCCAGCAGTTTGAGGGACAGTCCCTACAATGAGCAGTTCTTC,CASSLRDSPYNEQFF
15,.,TRBV6-1,.,TRBJ1-1,TGTGCCAGCAGTGATACGGGTCGGCTGAACACTGAAGCTTTCTTT,CASSDTGRLNTEAFF
15,.,TRBV3-1/TRBV3-2,.,TRBJ1-4,TGTGCCAGCAGCCGAAGCGAGGGAAATAATGAAAAACTGTTTTTT,CASSRSEGNNEKLFF